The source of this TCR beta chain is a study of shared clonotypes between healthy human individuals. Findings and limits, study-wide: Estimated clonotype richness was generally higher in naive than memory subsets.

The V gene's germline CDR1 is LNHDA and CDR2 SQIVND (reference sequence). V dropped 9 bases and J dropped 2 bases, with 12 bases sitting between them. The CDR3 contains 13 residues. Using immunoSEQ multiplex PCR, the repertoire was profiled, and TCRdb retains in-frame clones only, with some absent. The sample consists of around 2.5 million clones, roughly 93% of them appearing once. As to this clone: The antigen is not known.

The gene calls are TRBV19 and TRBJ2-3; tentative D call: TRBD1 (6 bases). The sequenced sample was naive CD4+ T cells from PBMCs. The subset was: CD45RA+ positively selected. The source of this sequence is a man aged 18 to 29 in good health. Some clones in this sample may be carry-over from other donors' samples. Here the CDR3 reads CASRQVPTDTQYF. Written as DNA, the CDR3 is TGTGCCAGCAGACAGGTGCCCACAGATACGCAGTATTTT.